This T cell receptor (beta chain) is drawn from a study of spatial heterogeneity in lung cancer. Study overall: Within raw reads, each unique TCR and UMI combination appeared on average more than ten times.

Time point given: sample taken at primary tumor resection. The sequenced material consisted of unsorted whole RNA from tumor, nontumor lung or frozen PBMC. TCRdb reanalysed the 5' RACE reads using MiXCR and keeps one entry per CDR3 protein. Of tens of thousands of distinct CDR3 sequences listed, about 12% are singletons. The CDR3 loop spans 10 amino acids. V lost 6 bases to trimming and J lost 8 bases, with 8 bases between them. The germline V gene has CDR1 SGHVS and CDR2 FNYEAQ. The receptor's source is a male donor with early-stage non-small cell lung cancer. The chain carries TRBV7-6 and TRBJ2-7; no clear D gene. Sequences were derived from PBMCs, sampled at surgery. CDR3 protein: CASRPRQQYF. The CDR3 DNA reads as TGTGCCAGCAGACCTCGACAGCAGTACTTC.